The rows below give T cell receptor beta chains drawn from one sample of a study of beta chain features in type 1 diabetes. Clones were sequenced by immunoSEQ multiplex PCR, and TCRdb holds only the in-frame ones, with some missing. The table shows approximately 120,000 clones, with 17% occurring only once. The sequenced sample consisted of central memory CD4+ T cells from blood. The receptors stem from a man between 18 and 35 years old with type 1 diabetes. Both conserved end residues are part of each CDR3. A D gene is named only where the DNA matches it firmly. Not every row has a clone size; where given, it reads once, few, many or a size class.

d_call: NA; clone_size: NA; j_call: TRBJ2-3; v_call: TRBV4-1; cdr3_aa: CASSQAGAVDTQYF; cdr3_nt: TGCGCCAGCAGCCAAGCCGGTGCGGTAGATACGCAGTATTTT
d_call: TRBD2; clone_size: NA; j_call: TRBJ2-1; v_call: TRBV4-3; cdr3_aa: CASSQAGLAGGLNEQFF; cdr3_nt: TGCGCCAGCAGCCAAGCGGGACTAGCGGGGGGACTCAATGAGCAGTTCTTC
d_call: TRBD2; clone_size: few; j_call: TRBJ2-3; v_call: TRBV29-1; cdr3_aa: CSVRLAPDTQYF; cdr3_nt: TGCAGCGTCCGACTAGCGCCGGATACGCAGTATTTT
d_call: NA; clone_size: NA; j_call: TRBJ2-7; v_call: TRBV30; cdr3_aa: CAWGLAYYEQYF; cdr3_nt: TGTGCCTGGGGACTGGCATACTACGAGCAGTACTTC
d_call: NA; clone_size: NA; j_call: TRBJ2-7; v_call: TRBV10-3; cdr3_aa: CAISEGTYEQYF; cdr3_nt: TGTGCCATCAGTGAAGGTACCTACGAGCAGTACTTC
d_call: TRBD2; clone_size: NA; j_call: TRBJ2-1; v_call: TRBV18; cdr3_aa: CASSPQTGGATNEQFF; cdr3_nt: TGTGCCAGCTCACCTCAGACGGGGGGGGCCACCAATGAGCAGTTCTTC
d_call: TRBD2; clone_size: few; j_call: TRBJ2-3; v_call: TRBV30; cdr3_aa: CAWSVSSGIGTDTQYF; cdr3_nt: TGTGCCTGGAGTGTATCCAGCGGGATTGGTACAGATACGCAGTATTTT
d_call: NA; clone_size: many; j_call: TRBJ2-3; v_call: TRBV7-2; cdr3_aa: CASSFSAPSTDTQYF; cdr3_nt: TGTGCCAGCAGCTTTAGCGCTCCTAGCACAGATACGCAGTATTTT
d_call: NA; clone_size: few; j_call: TRBJ1-1; v_call: TRBV9; cdr3_aa: CASSVDMMNTEAFF; cdr3_nt: TGTGCCAGCAGCGTAGACATGATGAACACTGAAGCTTTCTTT
d_call: NA; clone_size: NA; j_call: TRBJ2-1; v_call: TRBV10-3; cdr3_aa: CAISGQGGSDEQFF; cdr3_nt: TGTGCCATCAGTGGGCAGGGAGGCAGTGATGAGCAGTTCTTC
d_call: TRBD2; clone_size: NA; j_call: TRBJ2-2; v_call: TRBV5-1; cdr3_aa: CASSLGPSGAFEGELFF; cdr3_nt: TGCGCCAGCAGCTTGGGACCTAGCGGGGCCTTCGAGGGGGAGCTGTTTTTT